This record looks at one T cell receptor (beta chain) sequence and its context. This sample is drawn from a study of blood T cell repertoires in COVID-19. About the study: The samples span acute and convalescent COVID-19 from the United States, Italy and Spain. PBMCs, B-cell-depleted T cells, or T cells provided the cDNA or gDNA that made up the material.

Under the authors' procedure: The authors estimated nucleated cell counts from reference gene primer amplification. The table came from immunoSEQ multiplex PCR; TCRdb's copy has only in-frame clones and leaves some out. V, J and clone size derive from that table, while D and trimming were established from the DNA sequence. The table lists roughly 49,000 clones, about 83% of them singletons. The source of this sequence is a man aged 40-50 years with acute or convalescent COVID-19. The specimen sequenced was peripheral blood.

CDR3 loop: CASSIGTNSNQPQHF. The CDR3 coding sequence is TGTGCCAGTAGTATAGGGACAAATAGCAATCAGCCCCAGCATTTT. The V gene is TRBV19, the J gene TRBJ1-5, with D tentatively TRBD1 (5 bases). Germline CDR1 LNHDA, CDR2 SQIVND (reference sequence). The CDR3 runs to 15 residues. V was cut by 1 base and J by 0 bases, with 7 bases left in between.